Below, 20 T cell receptor beta chains from the same sample are listed, as sequenced in a study of T cells after yellow fever vaccination. One entry per CDR3 protein results from TCRdb running MiXCR on the 5' RACE reads. The sample shows fewer than 150,000 distinct CDR3 sequences, 7.7% of them seen only once. The input for sequencing was CD4+ T cells sorted from PBMCs, taken 5 days after the yellow fever booster vaccination. These receptor sequences come from a man in his thirties or forties who received the YFV17D yellow fever vaccine.

Ten or more counts support this clonotype. The rearrangement uses TRBV3-1 and TRBJ2-5, with 12 bases identical to TRBD2. The V gene's germline CDR1 is LGHDT and CDR2 YNNKEL (reference sequence). CDR3 size: 17 residues. Losses at the gene ends were 5 bases for V and 6 bases for J; bases not matched to a gene: 13. The CDR3 protein is CASSFRTSGNRHKTQYF. For the CDR3, the DNA is TGTGCCAGCAGCTTTCGGACTAGCGGGAATCGTCATAAGACCCAGTACTTC.

This clonotype has at least ten counts. This rearrangement joins TRBV2 to TRBJ2-3; tentatively, D is TRBD1 or TRBD2 (5 bases each). The germline gives CDR1 SNHLY, CDR2 FYNNEI. The V end was cut by 4 bases, the J end by 7 bases, with 12 bases between. The CDR3 is 13 amino acids. CDR3 sequence (DNA): TGTGCCAGCAGTGGAGGGGTAATCTATACGCAGTATTTT. Translating gives CASSGGVIYTQYF.

This clonotype was seen at least ten times. The V call is TRBV7-2, the J call TRBJ2-5; D may be TRBD1 (5 bases). V was cut by 1 base and J by 5 bases, with 11 bases left in between. This CDR3 has 14 residues. The germline gives CDR1 SGHTA, CDR2 FQGNSA. Here the CDR3 DNA reads TGTGCCAGCAGCTTAGGGGCAGGGATGGAGACCCAGTACTTC. As protein: CASSLGAGMETQYF.

This clonotype was counted many times. The CDR3 sequence: CSASPLSGGRTDTQYF. Here the CDR3 DNA reads TGCAGTGCTAGCCCCTTATCGGGGGGACGCACAGATACGCAGTATTTT. The chain uses TRBV20-1 and TRBJ2-3; 7 bases map to TRBD2. CDR3 length: 16 amino acids. Germline V CDR1 and CDR2: DFQATT, SNEGSKA (reference sequence). V shed 3 bases, J shed 1 base, and the junction held 10 bases outside the gene matches.

This clonotype was recorded at least ten times. This sequence joins TRBV3-1 and TRBJ2-1; 11 positions match TRBD2. Germline CDR1 is LGHDT and CDR2 is YNNKEL (reference sequence). Trimming removed 10 bases from V and 6 bases from J; junction bases left unmatched: 11. The CDR3 runs to 15 residues. Written as DNA, the CDR3 is TGTGCCACCCGCTCCGGGACTAGCGGATCCAATGAGCAGTTCTTC. The encoded protein is CATRSGTSGSNEQFF.

This clonotype occurred a few times. The chain employs TRBV7-2 and TRBJ2-7, with TRBD2 matching 12 bases. The V segment lost 5 bases and the J segment 5 bases; nucleotides outside the gene matches: 7. CDR1 is SGHTA and CDR2 is FQGNSA in the germline V gene. The CDR3 spans 15 residues. The chain's CDR3 is CASSRLAGVVNEQYF. CDR3 nucleotide sequence: TGTGCCAGCAGCCGACTAGCGGGAGTTGTAAACGAGCAGTACTTC.

This clonotype came up many times. CDR3 in amino acids: CASRRTKNTGELFF. CDR3 DNA: TGCGCCAGCAGAAGGACAAAGAACACCGGGGAGCTGTTTTTT. The V and J genes are TRBV10-2 and TRBJ2-2, with a possible D match to TRBD1 (5 bases). Trimming cost V 6 bases and J 1 base, with 9 bases left between them. CDR3 size: 14 residues. CDR1 and CDR2 from the germline V gene are WSHSY and SAAADI.

This clonotype appeared many times. V usage is TRBV30 and J usage is TRBJ2-5; 12 nucleotides agree with TRBD2. V lost 0 bases to trimming and J lost 4 bases; unmatched junction nucleotides: 0. This CDR3 region has 14 residues. In germline, CDR1 is GTSNPN, CDR2 SVGIG (reference sequence). CDR3 protein: CAWSVLAGGETQYF. CDR3 DNA: TGTGCCTGGAGTGTACTAGCGGGAGGAGAGACCCAGTACTTC. Full variable domain (missing parts from reference TRBV30 and TRBJ2-5): SQTIHQWPATLVQPVGSPLSLECTVEGTSNPNLYWYRQAAGRGLQLLFYSVGIGQISSEVPQNLSASRPQDRQFILSSKKLLLSDSGFYLCAWSVLAGGETQYFGPGTRLLVL.

This clonotype was found many times. The CDR3 loop reads CSARDRQGQETQYF. CDR3 nucleotide sequence: TGCAGTGCTAGAGATCGACAGGGCCAAGAGACCCAGTACTTC. The genes are TRBV20-1 and TRBJ2-5, with 7 positions matching TRBD1. In germline, CDR1 is DFQATT, CDR2 SNEGSKA (reference sequence). The CDR3 consists of 14 residues. Trimming removed 0 bases from V and 1 base from J; junction bases left unmatched: 2.

This clonotype occurred a few times. The chain combines TRBV10-3 with TRBJ2-1; a weak D match, TRBD1 (5 bases). CDR3 length: 12 amino acids. The V end lost 3 bases, the J end lost 7 bases, and 7 bases lay between the germline ends. Germline V CDR1 and CDR2: ENHRY, SYGVKD. The CDR3 DNA sequence: TGTGCCATCAGTGACAGGGCAAATGAGCAGTTCTTC. Amino acids: CAISDRANEQFF.

This clonotype was seen at least ten times. The chain links TRBV6-6 to TRBJ2-5; 14 nucleotides match TRBD2. J lost 4 bases, V lost 5 bases, and 6 bases had no gene match. The germline V gene encodes CDR1 MNHNY and CDR2 SVGAGI (reference sequence). This CDR3 has 16 amino acids. CDR3 nucleotide sequence: TGTGCCAGCAGTAGACTAGCGGGAGGGTTCGGAGAGACCCAGTACTTC. This translates into CASSRLAGGFGETQYF.

This clonotype was recorded at least ten times. The V call is TRBV5-1, the J call TRBJ2-1; D is possibly TRBD2 (6 bases). The length of the CDR3 is 14 residues. Germline CDR1 reads SGHRS; CDR2 reads YFSETQ. The ends were cut back, 3 bases at V and 6 bases at J, with 13 bases in the middle. The CDR3 spells CASSSPQGGNEQFF. DNA for the CDR3: TGCGCCAGCAGCTCACCCCAGGGAGGCAATGAGCAGTTCTTC.

In this sample, this clonotype turned up many times. The chain has TRBV9 and TRBJ1-1, with D perhaps matching TRBD1 (5 bases). Trimming pared 1 base from V and 3 bases from J, leaving 7 bases between. The germline CDR1 and CDR2 sequences are SGDLS and YYNGEE. The CDR3 is 13 residues long. The CDR3 region is CASSVRGDTEAFF. In DNA form, the CDR3 reads TGTGCCAGCAGCGTAAGAGGGGACACTGAAGCTTTCTTT.

This clonotype was found many times. V and J are TRBV6-2 or TRBV6-3 and TRBJ2-2; 10 bases are shared with TRBD1. Germline values: CDR1 MNHEY, CDR2 SVGEGT. The CDR3 has 15 amino acids. J lost 5 bases, V lost 10 bases, and 10 bases had no gene match. CDR3 bases: TGTGCCACCACACGGGACAGGGGACTGACCGGGGAGCTGTTTTTT. This codes for CATTRDRGLTGELFF.

Ten or more counts support this clonotype. V is TRBV12-3 or TRBV12-4 and J is TRBJ2-2, with D hard to call. V gave up 7 bases and J gave up 4 bases, with 7 bases separating them. The CDR3 is 12 residues long. CDR3 DNA sequence: TGTGCCAGCAAGTTCGTCACCGGGGAGCTGTTTTTT. Translated: CASKFVTGELFF.

Many counts were recorded for this clonotype. The CDR3 region is CASSPPGREGSYNEQFF. The CDR3 region has the DNA TGTGCCAGCTCACCACCGGGGCGGGAAGGGTCCTACAATGAGCAGTTCTTC. The rearrangement links TRBV18 to TRBJ2-1, with D possibly TRBD2 on 6 matching bases. The germline CDR1 and CDR2 sequences are KGHSH and LQKENI. V was clipped by 0 bases and J by 1 base, with 13 bases between them. The CDR3 spans 17 residues.

Only a few counts were recorded for this clonotype. V and J are TRBV15 and TRBJ2-7; TRBD2 matches 7 bases. The V gene's germline CDR1 is LNHNV and CDR2 YYDKDF (reference sequence). There are 15 residues in the CDR3. Losses at the gene ends were 1 base for V and 2 bases for J; bases not matched to a gene: 5. The CDR3 loop reads CATSRGSLAAYEQYF. In nucleotides, the CDR3 is TGTGCCACCAGCAGAGGATCTCTAGCGGCCTACGAGCAGTACTTC.

This clonotype was detected many times. V and J are TRBV4-3 and TRBJ2-1; D unresolved. CDR3 length: 16 residues. V lost 0 bases and J 0 bases, leaving 9 bases between the germline ends. The germline gives CDR1 LGHNA, CDR2 YSLEER. CDR3 in DNA: TGCGCCAGCAGCCAAGATCTGGGTAACTCCTACAATGAGCAGTTCTTC. This encodes CASSQDLGNSYNEQFF.

This clonotype was observed at least ten times. The chain couples TRBV10-2 to TRBJ2-3; 15 nucleotides align to TRBD2. The CDR3 is made up of 20 amino acids. CDR1 WSHSY and CDR2 SAAADI come from the germline V gene. Trimming at V came to 3 bases and at J to 0 bases, leaving 10 bases not matched to a gene. The CDR3 nucleotides read TGCGCCAGCAGTGACCCCTGGACTAGCGGGAGGGACGCTAGCACAGATACGCAGTATTTT. This codes for CASSDPWTSGRDASTDTQYF.

The V call is TRBV5-4, the J call TRBJ2-7, with D possibly being TRBD1 (6 bases). The V gene lost 2 bases and the J gene lost 2 bases, with 26 bases spanning the gap. The germline V gene encodes CDR1 SGHNT and CDR2 YYREEE (reference sequence). This CDR3 region has 19 residues. The CDR3 DNA is TGTGCCAGCAGCTTAAGCCCCGCCGGGACAACGGGTCGGGCCTACGAGCAGTACTTC. Its protein is CASSLSPAGTTGRAYEQYF.